Below, 5 T cell receptor beta chains from the same sample are listed, as sequenced in a study of T cell repertoires in cytomegalovirus infection. Each CDR3 protein is one row after TCRdb ran MiXCR on the reads. The sample holds hundreds of thousands of distinct CDR3 sequences, 25% to 30% seen once. For these receptors, no antigen is known. This sample comprised cultured PBMCs, obtained from culture after CMV antigen stimulation. These receptors originate from a human donor in good health (CMV status not recorded). Some clones in this sample may be carry-over from other donors' samples.

This clonotype was counted between two and nine times. The genes are TRBV24-1 and TRBJ2-1, with 10 bases matching TRBD2. Per germline, CDR1 KGHDR and CDR2 SFDVKD. The CDR3 runs 16 residues. V lost 2 bases and J lost 3; bases outside the gene matches: 3. CDR3 sequence (DNA): TGTGCCACCAGTGATTCGGCTAGCGGGAGCTACAATGAGCAGTTCTTC. It specifies CATSDSASGSYNEQFF.

This clonotype has only a few counts. The CDR3, as DNA: TGTGCCAGCAGAGCGGGATACATTAACTATGGCTACACCTTC. This translates into CASRAGYINYGYTF. The V call is TRBV6-1, the J call TRBJ1-2, with D uncertain. From germline, CDR1 is MNHNS and CDR2 SASEGT. CDR3 size: 14 residues. V was pared by 6 bases and J by 1 base, with 12 bases between.

Ten or more counts support this clonotype. The rearrangement uses TRBV20-1 and TRBJ1-2; 11 nucleotides line up with TRBD1. This CDR3 region has 13 residues. V lost 6 bases and J lost 7; bases outside the gene matches: 7. Germline V gene sequence: CDR1 DFQATT, CDR2 SNEGSKA (reference sequence). CDR3 region: CSAQDRGRGGYTF. The CDR3 DNA reads TGCAGTGCCCAGGACAGGGGGCGCGGTGGCTACACCTTC.

This chain's CDR3 is CASSVSRGLNEQYF. DNA for the CDR3: TGTGCCAGCAGTGTAAGCAGGGGGTTAAACGAGCAGTACTTC. The chain employs TRBV2 and TRBJ2-7; 7 nucleotides align to TRBD1. CDR1 SNHLY and CDR2 FYNNEI come from the germline V gene. The ends lost 4 bases at V and 5 bases at J; junction bases unmatched: 8. This CDR3 contains 14 residues.

The chain is built from TRBV4-1 and TRBJ1-2, with D possibly matching TRBD1 (5 bases). V lost 0 bases, J lost 0 bases, and 17 bases lay in between. In germline, CDR1 is MGHRA, CDR2 YSYEKL. The length of the CDR3 is 18 residues. The CDR3 loop reads CASSQDRDGWFANYGYTF. The DNA of the CDR3 is TGCGCCAGCAGCCAAGATCGGGACGGTTGGTTCGCTAACTATGGCTACACCTTC.